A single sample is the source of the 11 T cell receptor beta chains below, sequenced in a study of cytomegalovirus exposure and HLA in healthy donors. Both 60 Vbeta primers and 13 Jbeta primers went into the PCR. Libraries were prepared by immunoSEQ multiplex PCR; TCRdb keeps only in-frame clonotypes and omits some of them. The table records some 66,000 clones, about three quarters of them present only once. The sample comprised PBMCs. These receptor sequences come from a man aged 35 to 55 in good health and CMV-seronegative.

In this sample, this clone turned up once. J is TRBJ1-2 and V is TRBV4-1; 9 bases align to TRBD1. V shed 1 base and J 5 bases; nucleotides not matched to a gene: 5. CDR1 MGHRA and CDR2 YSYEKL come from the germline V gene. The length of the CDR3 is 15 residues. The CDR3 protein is CASSQGRDRAYGYTF. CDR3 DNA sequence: TGCGCCAGCAGCCAAGGCAGGGACAGGGCTTATGGCTACACCTTC.

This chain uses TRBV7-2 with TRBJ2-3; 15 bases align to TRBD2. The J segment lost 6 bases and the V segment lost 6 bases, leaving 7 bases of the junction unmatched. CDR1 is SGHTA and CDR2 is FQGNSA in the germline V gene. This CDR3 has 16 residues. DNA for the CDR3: TGTGCCAGCAGATGGACTAGCGGGGGGGCGGGCGATACGCAGTATTTT. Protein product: CASRWTSGGAGDTQYF.

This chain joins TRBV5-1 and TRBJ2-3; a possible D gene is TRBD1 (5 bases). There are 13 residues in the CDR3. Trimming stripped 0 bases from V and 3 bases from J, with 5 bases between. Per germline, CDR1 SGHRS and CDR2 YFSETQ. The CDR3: CASSLDRTDTQYF. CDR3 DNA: TGCGCCAGCAGCTTGGACAGGACAGATACGCAGTATTTT.

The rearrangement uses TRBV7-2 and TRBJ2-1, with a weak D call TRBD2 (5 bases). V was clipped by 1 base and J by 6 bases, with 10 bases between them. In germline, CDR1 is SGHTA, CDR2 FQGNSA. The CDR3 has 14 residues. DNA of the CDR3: TGTGCCAGCAGCTTAGTCGCTAGCCTCAATGAGCAGTTCTTC. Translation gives CASSLVASLNEQFF.

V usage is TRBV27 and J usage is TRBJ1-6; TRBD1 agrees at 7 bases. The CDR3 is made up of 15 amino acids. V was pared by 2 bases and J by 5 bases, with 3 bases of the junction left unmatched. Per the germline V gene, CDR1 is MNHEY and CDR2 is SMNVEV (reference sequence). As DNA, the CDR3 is TGTGCCAGCAGTTTAACCGGGACAGATAATTCACCCCTCCACTTT. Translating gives CASSLTGTDNSPLHF.

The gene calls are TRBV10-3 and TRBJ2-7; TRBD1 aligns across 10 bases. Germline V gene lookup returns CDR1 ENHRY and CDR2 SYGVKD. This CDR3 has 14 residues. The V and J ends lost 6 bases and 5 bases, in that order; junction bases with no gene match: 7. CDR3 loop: CAISHKDRGNEQYF. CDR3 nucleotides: TGTGCCATCAGCCACAAGGACAGGGGGAACGAGCAGTACTTC.

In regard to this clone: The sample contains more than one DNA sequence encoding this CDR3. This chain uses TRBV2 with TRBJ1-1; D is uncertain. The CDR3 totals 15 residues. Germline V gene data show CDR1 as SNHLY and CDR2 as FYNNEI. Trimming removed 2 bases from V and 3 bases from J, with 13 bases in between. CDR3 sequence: CASSETGGLYTEAFF. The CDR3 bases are TGTGCCAGCAGTGAAACGGGAGGGTTGTACACTGAAGCTTTCTTT.

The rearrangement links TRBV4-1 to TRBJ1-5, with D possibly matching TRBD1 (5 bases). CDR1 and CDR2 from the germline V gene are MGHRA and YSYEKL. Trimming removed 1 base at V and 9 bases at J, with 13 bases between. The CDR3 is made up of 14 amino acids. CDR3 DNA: TGCGCCAGCAGCCAAGGGGGGGGTACTGCGCCCCAGCATTTT. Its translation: CASSQGGGTAPQHF.

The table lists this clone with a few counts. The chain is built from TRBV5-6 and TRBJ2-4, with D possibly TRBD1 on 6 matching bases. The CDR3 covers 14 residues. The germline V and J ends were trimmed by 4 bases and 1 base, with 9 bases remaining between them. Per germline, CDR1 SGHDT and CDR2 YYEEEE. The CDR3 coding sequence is TGTGCCAGCAGCACCACAGGGGCCAAAAACATTCAGTACTTC. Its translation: CASSTTGAKNIQYF.

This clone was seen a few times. The CDR3 is CASSLEVAGRSTDTQYF. The CDR3 nucleotides are TGTGCCAGCAGCTTAGAAGTGGCAGGCCGTAGCACAGATACGCAGTATTTT. V usage is TRBV7-6 and J usage is TRBJ2-3; D call uncertain. The CDR3 is made up of 17 amino acids. V was pared by 1 base and J by 0 bases, with 14 bases between. Germline CDR1 reads SGHVS; CDR2 reads FNYEAQ.

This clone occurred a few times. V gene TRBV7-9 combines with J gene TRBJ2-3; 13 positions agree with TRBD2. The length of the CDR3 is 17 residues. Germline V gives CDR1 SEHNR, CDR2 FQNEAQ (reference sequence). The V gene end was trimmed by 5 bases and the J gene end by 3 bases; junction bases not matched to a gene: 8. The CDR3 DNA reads TGTGCCAGCAGCACCCGGACTAGCGGGAGATGGACAGATACGCAGTATTTT. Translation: CASSTRTSGRWTDTQYF.